By frequency in the sample, the clone carrying this T cell receptor (beta chain) is medium-sized (0.01 to 0.1%). Antigen unknown. The CDR3 length is 21 residues. CDR1 LGHNA and CDR2 YSLEER come from the germline V gene. V lost 0 bases, J lost 5 bases, and 17 bases stayed unmatched. The data belong to a study of T cells after posttransplantation cyclophosphamide. The data were produced by immunoSEQ multiplex PCR, yet TCRdb's version contains in-frame clones alone and is incomplete. The repertoire shows around 3,000 clones, none seen only once; the top ten take 30% to 40%. Study findings and constraints: After PTCy, TRB diversity resembled that of CNI/methotrexate controls. TRB overlap between skin or GI tissue T cells and blood was limited. Later post-transplant blood repertoires were often dominated by donor CD8+ memory clones.

A marrow graft followed busulfan-fludarabine conditioning, with cyclophosphamide on days +3 and +4. The receptor's source is a young adult male patient who received an allogeneic stem cell transplant from a related donor, was CMV-positive, and had acute GVHD only. The T cells may partly be graft donor cells. The sequencing used PBMCs, collected after allogeneic stem cell transplant with posttransplant cyclophosphamide. This chain uses TRBV4-3 with TRBJ1-6; 9 bases agree with TRBD1. In DNA form, the CDR3 reads TGCGCCAGCAGCCAAGATTTAGGGGGACAGGGTAATCTCTACGATAATTCACCCCTCCACTTT. As protein: CASSQDLGGQGNLYDNSPLHF.